This paragraph reports one TCR beta chain. The data are from a study of T cell changes during pregnancy in multiple sclerosis. In germline, CDR1 is GTSNPN, CDR2 SVGIG (reference sequence). V shed 5 bases and J 3 bases; nucleotides not matched to a gene: 10. This CDR3 has 15 residues. The data were produced by immunoSEQ multiplex PCR, yet TCRdb's version contains in-frame clones alone and is incomplete. The sample includes around 57,000 clones, roughly 87% of them seen just once. This sequence joins TRBV30 and TRBJ2-7, with TRBD2 matching over 10 bases. This clonotype was sampled from a female donor with multiple sclerosis, enrolled in a pregnancy study. This material consisted of peripheral blood, taken in the first trimester of pregnancy. In nucleotides, the CDR3 is TGTGCCTGGGTGGATCTAGCGGGGGACCGCTACGAGCAGTACTTC. This encodes CAWVDLAGDRYEQYF.